This TCR beta chain was identified in a study of identical twins. Remarks on this clonotype: Its antigen is still unknown.

TCRdb fed the 5' RACE reads into MiXCR, producing one record per CDR3 protein. The sample contains 700,000 to 950,000 distinct CDR3 sequences, about 12% of which appear only once. CDR1 is MNHNS and CDR2 is SASEGT in the germline V gene. The CDR3 covers 14 residues. V was trimmed by 5 bases and J by 3 bases, leaving 13 bases between them. Whole-study findings and limits: The more abundant beta clonotypes in cord blood had fewer insertions, and memory repertoires did not show this. Excess sharing by twins proved weaker in beta out-of-frame sequences.

The same specimen was also included in a second study, on yellow fever vaccine responses in identical twins.

The sequence was obtained from a young woman in good health. The material sequenced was PBMCs. The genes are TRBV6-1 and TRBJ1-1; D is undetermined. CDR3 nucleotide sequence: TGTGCCAGCAGTCAGCAAATAGGTCACACTGAAGCTTTCTTT. Translation gives CASSQQIGHTEAFF.